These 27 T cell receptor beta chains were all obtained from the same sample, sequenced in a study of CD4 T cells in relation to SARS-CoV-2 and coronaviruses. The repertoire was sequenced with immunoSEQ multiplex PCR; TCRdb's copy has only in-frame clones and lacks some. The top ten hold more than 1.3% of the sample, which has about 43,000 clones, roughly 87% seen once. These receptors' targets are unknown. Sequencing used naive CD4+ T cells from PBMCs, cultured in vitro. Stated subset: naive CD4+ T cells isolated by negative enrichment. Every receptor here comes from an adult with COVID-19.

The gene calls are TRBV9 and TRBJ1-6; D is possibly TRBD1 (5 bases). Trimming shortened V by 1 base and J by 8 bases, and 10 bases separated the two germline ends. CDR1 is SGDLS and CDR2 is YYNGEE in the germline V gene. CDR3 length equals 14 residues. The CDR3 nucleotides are TGTGCCAGCAGCGTAAGAGGGGAACATTCACCCCTCCACTTT. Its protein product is CASSVRGEHSPLHF.

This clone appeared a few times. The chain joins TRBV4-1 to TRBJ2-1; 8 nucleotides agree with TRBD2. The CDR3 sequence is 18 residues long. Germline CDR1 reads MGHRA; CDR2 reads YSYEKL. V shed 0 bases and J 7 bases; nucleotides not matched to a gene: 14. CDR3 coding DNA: TGCGCCAGCAGCCAAGAGAGGGGAATAGCGGGAAGGGATAATGAGCAGTTCTTC. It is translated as CASSQERGIAGRDNEQFF.

The CDR3 is CSTWTDEKLFF. The CDR3 DNA sequence: TGCAGTACCTGGACAGATGAAAAACTGTTTTTT. The rearrangement joins TRBV20-1 to TRBJ1-4; tentatively, D is TRBD1 (6 bases). Per the germline V gene, CDR1 is DFQATT and CDR2 is SNEGSKA (reference sequence). V lost 8 bases to trimming and J lost 6 bases, with 10 bases between them. CDR3 size: 11 residues.

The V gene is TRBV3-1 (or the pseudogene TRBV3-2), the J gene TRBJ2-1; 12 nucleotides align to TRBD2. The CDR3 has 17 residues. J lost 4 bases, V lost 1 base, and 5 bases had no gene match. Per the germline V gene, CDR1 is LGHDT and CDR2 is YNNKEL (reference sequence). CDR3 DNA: TGTGCCAGCAGCCAAGGGGCTAGCGGGGGGGGGTACAATGAGCAGTTCTTC. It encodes CASSQGASGGGYNEQFF.

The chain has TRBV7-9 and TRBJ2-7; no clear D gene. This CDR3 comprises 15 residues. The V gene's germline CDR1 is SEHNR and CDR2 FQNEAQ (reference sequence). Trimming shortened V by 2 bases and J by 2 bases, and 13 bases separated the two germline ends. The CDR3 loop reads CASSLFGELPYEQYF. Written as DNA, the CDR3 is TGTGCCAGCAGCTTATTTGGGGAACTCCCCTACGAGCAGTACTTC.

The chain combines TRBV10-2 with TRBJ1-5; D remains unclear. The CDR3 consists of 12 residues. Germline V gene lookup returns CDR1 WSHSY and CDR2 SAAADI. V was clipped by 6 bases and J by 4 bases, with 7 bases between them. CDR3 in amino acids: CASREGNQPQHF. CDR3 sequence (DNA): TGCGCCAGCAGAGAAGGGAATCAGCCCCAGCATTTT.

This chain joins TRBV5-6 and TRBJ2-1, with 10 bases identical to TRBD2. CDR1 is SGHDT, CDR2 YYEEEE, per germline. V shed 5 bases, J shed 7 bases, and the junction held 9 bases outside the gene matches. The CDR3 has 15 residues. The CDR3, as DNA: TGTGCCAGCAGTTTTAGCGGGAGGCCGAGGAATGAGCAGTTCTTC. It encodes CASSFSGRPRNEQFF.

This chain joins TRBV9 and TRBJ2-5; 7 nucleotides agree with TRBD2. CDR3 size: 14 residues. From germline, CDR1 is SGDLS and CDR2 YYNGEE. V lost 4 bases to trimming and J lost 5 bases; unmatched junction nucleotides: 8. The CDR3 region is CASSPRLARETQYF. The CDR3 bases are TGTGCCAGCAGCCCAAGACTAGCTCGGGAGACCCAGTACTTC.

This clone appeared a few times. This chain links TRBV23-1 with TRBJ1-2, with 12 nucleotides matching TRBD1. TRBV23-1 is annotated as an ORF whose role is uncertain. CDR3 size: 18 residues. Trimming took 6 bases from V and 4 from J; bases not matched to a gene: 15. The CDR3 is CASSRTPGQGAEGYGYTF. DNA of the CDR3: TGCGCCAGCAGCCGAACTCCGGGACAGGGGGCTGAAGGCTATGGCTACACCTTC.

CDR3 sequence (DNA): TGCGCCAGCAGTGGACGGGTAGTTAGGGAGCAGTACTTC. Encoded protein: CASSGRVVREQYF. This sequence joins TRBV10-2 and TRBJ2-7; unclear D gene. The germline V gene has CDR1 WSHSY and CDR2 SAAADI. V lost 4 bases to trimming and J lost 7 bases, with 14 bases between them. The CDR3 spans 13 residues.

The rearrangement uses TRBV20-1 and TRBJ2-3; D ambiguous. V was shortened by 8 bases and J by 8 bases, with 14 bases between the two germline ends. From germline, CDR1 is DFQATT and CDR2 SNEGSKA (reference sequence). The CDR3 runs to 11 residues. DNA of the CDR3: TGCAGTTCGATTAGAATCGGTACGCAGTATTTT. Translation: CSSIRIGTQYF.

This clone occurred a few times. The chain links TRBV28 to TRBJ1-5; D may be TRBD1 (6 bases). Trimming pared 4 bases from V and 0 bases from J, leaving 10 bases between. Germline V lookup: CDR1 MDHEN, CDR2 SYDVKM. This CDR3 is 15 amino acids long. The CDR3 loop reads CASSSGEDSNQPQHF. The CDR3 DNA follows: TGTGCCAGCAGTTCAGGGGAAGATAGCAATCAGCCCCAGCATTTT.

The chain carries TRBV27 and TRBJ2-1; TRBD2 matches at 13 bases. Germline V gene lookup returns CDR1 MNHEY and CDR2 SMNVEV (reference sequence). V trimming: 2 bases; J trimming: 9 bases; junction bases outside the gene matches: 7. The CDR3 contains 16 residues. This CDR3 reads CASSLPGLAGVFEQFF. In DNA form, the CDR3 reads TGTGCCAGCAGTTTACCCGGACTAGCGGGAGTTTTTGAGCAGTTCTTC.

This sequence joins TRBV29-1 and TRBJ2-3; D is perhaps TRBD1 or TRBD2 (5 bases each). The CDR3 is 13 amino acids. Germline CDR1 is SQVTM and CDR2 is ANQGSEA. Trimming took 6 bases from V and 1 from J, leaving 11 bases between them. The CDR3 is CSVNWDGTDTQYF. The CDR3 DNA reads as TGCAGCGTGAACTGGGACGGCACAGATACGCAGTATTTT.

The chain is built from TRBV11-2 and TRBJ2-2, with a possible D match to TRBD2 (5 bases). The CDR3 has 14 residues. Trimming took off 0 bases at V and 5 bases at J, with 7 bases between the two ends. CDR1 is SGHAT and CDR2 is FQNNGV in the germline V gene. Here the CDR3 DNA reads TGTGCCAGCAGCTTAGATCTAGCTACCGGGGAGCTGTTTTTT. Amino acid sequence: CASSLDLATGELFF. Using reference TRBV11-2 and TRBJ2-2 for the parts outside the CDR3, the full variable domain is EAGVAQSPRYKIIEKRQSVAFWCNPISGHATLYWYQQILGQGPKLLIQFQNNGVVDDSQLPKDRFSAERLKGVDSTLKIQPAKLEDSAVYLCASSLDLATGELFFGEGSRLTVL.

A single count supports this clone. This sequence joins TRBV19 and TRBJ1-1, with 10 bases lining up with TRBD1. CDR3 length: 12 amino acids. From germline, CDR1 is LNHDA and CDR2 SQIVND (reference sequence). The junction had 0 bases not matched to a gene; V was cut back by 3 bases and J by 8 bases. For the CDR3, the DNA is TGTGCCAGTAGTATGGGACAGGGGGAAGCTTTCTTT. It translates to CASSMGQGEAFF.

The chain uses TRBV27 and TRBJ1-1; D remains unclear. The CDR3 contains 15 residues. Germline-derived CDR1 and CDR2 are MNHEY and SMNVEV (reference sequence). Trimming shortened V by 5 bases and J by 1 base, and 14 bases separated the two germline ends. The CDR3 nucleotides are TGTGCCAGCAGTCGTCTAGTCGGAGCGAACACTGAAGCTTTCTTT. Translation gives CASSRLVGANTEAFF.

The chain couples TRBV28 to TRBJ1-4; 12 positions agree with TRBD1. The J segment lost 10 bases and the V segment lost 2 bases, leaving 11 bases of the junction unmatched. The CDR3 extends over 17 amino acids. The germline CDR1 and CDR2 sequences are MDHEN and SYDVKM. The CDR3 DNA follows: TGTGCCAGCAGTTTACCCCCGTCCGGGACAGGGGGCGGAAAACTGTTTTTT. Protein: CASSLPPSGTGGGKLFF.

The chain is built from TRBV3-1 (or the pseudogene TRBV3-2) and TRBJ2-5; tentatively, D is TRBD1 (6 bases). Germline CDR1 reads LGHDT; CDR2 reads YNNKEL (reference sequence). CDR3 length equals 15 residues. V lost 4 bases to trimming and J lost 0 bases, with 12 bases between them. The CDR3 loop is CASSPLGADQETQYF. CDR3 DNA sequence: TGTGCCAGCAGCCCCCTGGGGGCGGACCAAGAGACCCAGTACTTC.

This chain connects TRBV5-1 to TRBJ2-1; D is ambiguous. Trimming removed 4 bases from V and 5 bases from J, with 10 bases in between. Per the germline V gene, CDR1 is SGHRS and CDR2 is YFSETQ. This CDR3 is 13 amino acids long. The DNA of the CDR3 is TGCGCCAGCAGCCTAGGACCGAACAATGAGCAGTTCTTC. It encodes CASSLGPNNEQFF.

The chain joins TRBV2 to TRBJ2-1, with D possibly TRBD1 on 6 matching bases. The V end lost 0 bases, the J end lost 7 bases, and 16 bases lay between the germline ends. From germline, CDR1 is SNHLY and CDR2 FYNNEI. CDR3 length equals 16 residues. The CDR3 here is CASSEAPGVVGNEQFF. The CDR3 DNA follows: TGTGCCAGCAGTGAAGCGCCAGGGGTAGTGGGTAATGAGCAGTTCTTC. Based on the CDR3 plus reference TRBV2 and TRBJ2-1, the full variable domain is EPEVTQTPSHQVTQMGQEVILRCVPISNHLYFYWYRQILGQKVEFLVSFYNNEISEKSEIFDDQFSVERPDGSNFTLKIRSTKLEDSAMYFCASSEAPGVVGNEQFFGPGTRLTVL.

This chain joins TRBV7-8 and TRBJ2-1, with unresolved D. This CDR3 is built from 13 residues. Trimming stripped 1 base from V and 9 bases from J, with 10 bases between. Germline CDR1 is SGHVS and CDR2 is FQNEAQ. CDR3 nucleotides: TGTGCCAGCAGCTTAGAATACGAAATTGAGCAGTTCTTC. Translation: CASSLEYEIEQFF.

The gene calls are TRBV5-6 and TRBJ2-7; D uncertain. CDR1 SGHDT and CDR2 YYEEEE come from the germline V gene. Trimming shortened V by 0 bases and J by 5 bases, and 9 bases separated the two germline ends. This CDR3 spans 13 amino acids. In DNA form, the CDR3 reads TGTGCCAGCAGCTTGGGACCCCACCACGAGCAGTACTTC. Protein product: CASSLGPHHEQYF.

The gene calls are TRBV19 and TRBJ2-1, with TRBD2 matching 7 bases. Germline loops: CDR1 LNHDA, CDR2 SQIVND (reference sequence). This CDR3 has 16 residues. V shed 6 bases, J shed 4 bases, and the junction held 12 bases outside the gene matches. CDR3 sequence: CASSPPSSGEYNEQFF. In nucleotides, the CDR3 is TGTGCCAGTAGCCCACCCTCTAGCGGAGAATACAATGAGCAGTTCTTC.

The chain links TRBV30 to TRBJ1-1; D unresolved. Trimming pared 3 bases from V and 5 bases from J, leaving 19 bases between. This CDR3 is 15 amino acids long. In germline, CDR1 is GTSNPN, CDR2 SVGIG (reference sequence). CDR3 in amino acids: CAWRIFSGGGTEAFF. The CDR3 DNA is TGTGCCTGGAGGATCTTCTCGGGCGGAGGTACTGAAGCTTTCTTT.

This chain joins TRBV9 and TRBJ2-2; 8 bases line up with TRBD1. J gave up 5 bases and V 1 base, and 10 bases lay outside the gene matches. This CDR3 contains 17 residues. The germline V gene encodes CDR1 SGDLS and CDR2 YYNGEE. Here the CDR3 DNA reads TGTGCCAGCAGCGTATCAGGACAGGGTGTATGGACCGGGGAGCTGTTTTTT. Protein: CASSVSGQGVWTGELFF.

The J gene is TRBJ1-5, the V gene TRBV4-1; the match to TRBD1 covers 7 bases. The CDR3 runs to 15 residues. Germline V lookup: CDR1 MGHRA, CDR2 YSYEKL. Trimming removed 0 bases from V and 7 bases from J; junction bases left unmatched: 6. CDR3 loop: CASSQDGTVGQPQHF. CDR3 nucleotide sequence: TGCGCCAGCAGCCAAGATGGGACAGTGGGACAGCCCCAGCATTTT.